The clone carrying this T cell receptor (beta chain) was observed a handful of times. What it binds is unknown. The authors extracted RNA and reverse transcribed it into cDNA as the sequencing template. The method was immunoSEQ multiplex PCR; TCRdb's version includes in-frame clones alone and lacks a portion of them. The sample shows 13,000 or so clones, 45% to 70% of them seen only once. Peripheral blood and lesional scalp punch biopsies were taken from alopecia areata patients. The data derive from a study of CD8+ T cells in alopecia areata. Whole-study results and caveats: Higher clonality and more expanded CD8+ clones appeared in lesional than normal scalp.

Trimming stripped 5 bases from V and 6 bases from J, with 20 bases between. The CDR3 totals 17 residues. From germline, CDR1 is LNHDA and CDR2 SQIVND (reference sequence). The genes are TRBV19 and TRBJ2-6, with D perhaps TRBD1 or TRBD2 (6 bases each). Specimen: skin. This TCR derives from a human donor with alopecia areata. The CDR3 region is CASSPPLGGQEANVLTF. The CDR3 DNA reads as TGTGCCAGTAGTCCCCCTCTAGGGGGGCAAGAGGCCAACGTCCTGACTTTC.